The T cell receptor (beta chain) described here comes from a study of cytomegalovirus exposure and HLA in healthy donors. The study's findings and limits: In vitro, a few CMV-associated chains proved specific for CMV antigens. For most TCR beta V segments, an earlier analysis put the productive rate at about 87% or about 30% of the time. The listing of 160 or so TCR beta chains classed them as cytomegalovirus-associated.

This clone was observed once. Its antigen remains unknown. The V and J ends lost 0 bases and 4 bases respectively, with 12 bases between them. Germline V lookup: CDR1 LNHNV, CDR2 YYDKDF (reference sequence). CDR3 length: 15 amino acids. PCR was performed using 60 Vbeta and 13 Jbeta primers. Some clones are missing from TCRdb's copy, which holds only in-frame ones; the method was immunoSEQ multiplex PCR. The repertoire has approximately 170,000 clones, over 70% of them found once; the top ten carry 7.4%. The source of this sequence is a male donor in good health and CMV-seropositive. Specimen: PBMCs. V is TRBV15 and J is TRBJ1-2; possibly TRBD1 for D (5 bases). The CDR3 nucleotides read TGTGCCACCAGCAGAGATCAAGGCAGGGTCTATGGCTACACCTTC. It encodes CATSRDQGRVYGYTF. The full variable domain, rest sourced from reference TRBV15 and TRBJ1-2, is DAMVIQNPRYQVTQFGKPVTLSCSQTLNHNVMYWYQQKSSQAPKLLFHYYDKDFNNEADTPDNFQSRRPNTSFCFLDIRSPGLGDTAMYLCATSRDQGRVYGYTFGSGTRLTVV.